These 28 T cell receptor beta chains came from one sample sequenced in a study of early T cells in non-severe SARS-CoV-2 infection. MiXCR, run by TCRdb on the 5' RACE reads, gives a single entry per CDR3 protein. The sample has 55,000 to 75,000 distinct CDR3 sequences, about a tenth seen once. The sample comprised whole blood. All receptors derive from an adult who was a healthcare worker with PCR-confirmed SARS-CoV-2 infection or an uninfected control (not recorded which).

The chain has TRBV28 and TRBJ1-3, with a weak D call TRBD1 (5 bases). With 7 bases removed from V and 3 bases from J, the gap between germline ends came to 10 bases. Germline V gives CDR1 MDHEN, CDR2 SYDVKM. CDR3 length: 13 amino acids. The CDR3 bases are TGTGCCAGCAACCAGGGTTTTGGAAACACCATATATTTT. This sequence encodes CASNQGFGNTIYF.

Written as DNA, the CDR3 is TGTGCCAGCAGCCAAGAAGGAAGCGCCGCCCGGATGCAGTATTTT. This translates into CASSQEGSAARMQYF. This chain connects TRBV3-1 to TRBJ2-3; no clear D. CDR1 LGHDT and CDR2 YNNKEL come from the germline V gene (reference sequence). V shed 0 bases and J shed 11 bases, with 18 bases lying between them. This CDR3 region has 15 residues.

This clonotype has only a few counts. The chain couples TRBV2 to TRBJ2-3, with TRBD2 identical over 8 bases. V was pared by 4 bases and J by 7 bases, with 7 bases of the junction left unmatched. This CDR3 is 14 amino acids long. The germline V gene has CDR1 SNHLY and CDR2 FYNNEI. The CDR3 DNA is TGTGCCAGCAGTGCCGGAGCGGGAGTGCATACGCAGTATTTT. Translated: CASSAGAGVHTQYF.

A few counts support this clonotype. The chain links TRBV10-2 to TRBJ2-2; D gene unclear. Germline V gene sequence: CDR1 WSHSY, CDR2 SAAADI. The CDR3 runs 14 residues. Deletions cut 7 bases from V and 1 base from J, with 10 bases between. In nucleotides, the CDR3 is TGCGCCAGCAACCTCGACCAGAACACCGGGGAGCTGTTTTTT. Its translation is CASNLDQNTGELFF.

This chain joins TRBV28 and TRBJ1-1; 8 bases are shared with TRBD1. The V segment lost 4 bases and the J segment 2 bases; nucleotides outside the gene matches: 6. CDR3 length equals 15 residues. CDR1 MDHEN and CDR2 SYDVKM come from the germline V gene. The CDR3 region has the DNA TGTGCCAGCAGTTCTACGGGACAGGAAAACACTGAAGCTTTCTTT. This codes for CASSSTGQENTEAFF.

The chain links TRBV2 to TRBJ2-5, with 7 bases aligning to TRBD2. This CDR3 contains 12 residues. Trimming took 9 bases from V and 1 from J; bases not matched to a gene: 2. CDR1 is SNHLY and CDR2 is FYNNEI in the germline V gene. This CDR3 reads CARASGQETQYF. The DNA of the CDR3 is TGTGCCAGAGCTAGCGGCCAAGAGACCCAGTACTTC.

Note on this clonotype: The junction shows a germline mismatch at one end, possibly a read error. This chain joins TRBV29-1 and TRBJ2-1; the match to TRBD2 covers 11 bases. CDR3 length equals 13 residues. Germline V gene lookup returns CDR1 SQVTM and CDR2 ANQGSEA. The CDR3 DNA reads TGCAGCGTCGGACTAGCGGGTTCGGGTGAGCAGTCCTTC. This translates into CSVGLAGSGEQSF.

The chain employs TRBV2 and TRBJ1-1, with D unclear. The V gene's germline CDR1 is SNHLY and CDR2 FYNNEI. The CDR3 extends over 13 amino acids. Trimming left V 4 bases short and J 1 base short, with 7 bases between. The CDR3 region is CASSGSGNTEAFF. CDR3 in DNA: TGTGCCAGCAGTGGGTCAGGGAACACTGAAGCTTTCTTT.

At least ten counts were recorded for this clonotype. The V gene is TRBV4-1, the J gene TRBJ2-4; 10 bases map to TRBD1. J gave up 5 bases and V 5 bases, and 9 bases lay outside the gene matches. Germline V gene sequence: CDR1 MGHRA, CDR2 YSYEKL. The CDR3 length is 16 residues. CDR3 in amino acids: CASSMDSGTGENIQYF. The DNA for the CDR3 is TGCGCCAGCAGCATGGATTCCGGGACAGGGGAAAACATTCAGTACTTC.

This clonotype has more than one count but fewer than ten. CDR3 sequence reads: CASIRAGSTDTQYF. In nucleotides, the CDR3 is TGTGCCAGCATCAGAGCGGGGTCCACAGATACGCAGTATTTT. The chain uses TRBV7-9 and TRBJ2-3; 7 nucleotides match TRBD2. The CDR3 consists of 14 residues. Germline CDR1 reads SEHNR; CDR2 reads FQNEAQ (reference sequence). V gave up 7 bases and J gave up 2 bases; unmatched junction bases: 6.

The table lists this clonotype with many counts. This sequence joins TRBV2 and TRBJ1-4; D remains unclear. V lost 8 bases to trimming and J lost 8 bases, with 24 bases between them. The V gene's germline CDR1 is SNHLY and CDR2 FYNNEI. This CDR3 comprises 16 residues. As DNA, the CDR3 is TGTGCCAGCTTGTCTTCTTCCGACCGTCTTTTGGAAAAACTGTTTTTT. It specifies CASLSSSDRLLEKLFF.

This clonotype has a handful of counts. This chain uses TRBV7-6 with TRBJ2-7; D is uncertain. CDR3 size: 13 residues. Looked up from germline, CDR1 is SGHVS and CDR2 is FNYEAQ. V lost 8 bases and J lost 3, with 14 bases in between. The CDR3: CASPSTILYEQYF. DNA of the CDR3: TGTGCCAGCCCATCGACAATTCTCTACGAGCAGTACTTC.

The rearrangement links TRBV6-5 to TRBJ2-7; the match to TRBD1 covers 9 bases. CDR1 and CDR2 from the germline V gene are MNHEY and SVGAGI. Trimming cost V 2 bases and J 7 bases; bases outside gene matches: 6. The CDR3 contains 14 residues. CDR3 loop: CASSYRTGAGEQYF. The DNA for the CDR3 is TGTGCCAGCAGTTACCGGACAGGGGCCGGAGAGCAGTACTTC.

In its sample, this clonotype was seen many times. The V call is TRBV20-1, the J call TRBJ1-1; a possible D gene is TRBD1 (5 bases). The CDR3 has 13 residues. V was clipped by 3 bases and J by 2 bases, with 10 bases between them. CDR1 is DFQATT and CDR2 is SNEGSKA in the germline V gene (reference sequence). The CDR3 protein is CSASSRVNTEAFF. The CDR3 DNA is TGCAGTGCTAGTTCCAGGGTTAACACTGAAGCTTTCTTT.

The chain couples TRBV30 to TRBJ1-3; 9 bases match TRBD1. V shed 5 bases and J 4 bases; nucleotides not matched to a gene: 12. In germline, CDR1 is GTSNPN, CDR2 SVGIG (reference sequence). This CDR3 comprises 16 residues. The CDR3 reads CAWFRDRVSRGNTIYF. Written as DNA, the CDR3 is TGTGCCTGGTTTAGGGACAGGGTATCGCGCGGAAACACCATATATTTT.

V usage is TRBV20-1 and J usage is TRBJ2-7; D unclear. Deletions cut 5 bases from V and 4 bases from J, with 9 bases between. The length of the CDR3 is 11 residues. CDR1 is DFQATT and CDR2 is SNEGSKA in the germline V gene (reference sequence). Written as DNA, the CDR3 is TGCAGTGCTCAAGACGGGTACGAGCAGTACTTC. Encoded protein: CSAQDGYEQYF.

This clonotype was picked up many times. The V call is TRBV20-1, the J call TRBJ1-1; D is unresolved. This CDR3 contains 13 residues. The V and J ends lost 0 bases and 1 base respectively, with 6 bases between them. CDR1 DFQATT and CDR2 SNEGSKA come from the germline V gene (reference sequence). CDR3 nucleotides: TGCAGTGCTAGAGATTCCGCGAACACTGAAGCTTTCTTT. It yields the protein CSARDSANTEAFF.

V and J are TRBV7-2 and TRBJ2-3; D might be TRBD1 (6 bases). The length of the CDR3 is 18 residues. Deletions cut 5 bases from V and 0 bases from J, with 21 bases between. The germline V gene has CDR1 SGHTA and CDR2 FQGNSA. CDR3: CASSLRGQPESSTDTQYF. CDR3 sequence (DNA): TGTGCCAGCAGCCTCAGGGGTCAGCCGGAATCTAGCACAGATACGCAGTATTTT.

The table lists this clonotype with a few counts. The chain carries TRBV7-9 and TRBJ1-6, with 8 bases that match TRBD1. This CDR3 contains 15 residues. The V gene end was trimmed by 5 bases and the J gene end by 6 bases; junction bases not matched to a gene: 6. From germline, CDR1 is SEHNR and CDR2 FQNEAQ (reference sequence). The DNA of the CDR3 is TGTGCCAGCAGCCCTCGGACAGGGAGTAATTCACCCCTCCACTTT. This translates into CASSPRTGSNSPLHF.

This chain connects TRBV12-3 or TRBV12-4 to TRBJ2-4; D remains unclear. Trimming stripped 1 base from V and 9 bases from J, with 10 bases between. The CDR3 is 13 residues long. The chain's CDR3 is CASSLDVVGIQYF. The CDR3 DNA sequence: TGTGCCAGCAGTTTAGATGTAGTTGGCATTCAGTACTTC.

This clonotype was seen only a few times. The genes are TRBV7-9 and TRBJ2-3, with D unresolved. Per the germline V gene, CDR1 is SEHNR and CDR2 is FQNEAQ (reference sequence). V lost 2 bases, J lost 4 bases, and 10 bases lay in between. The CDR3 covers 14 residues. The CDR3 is CASSLLLMADTQYF. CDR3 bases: TGTGCCAGCAGCTTATTGTTGATGGCAGATACGCAGTATTTT.

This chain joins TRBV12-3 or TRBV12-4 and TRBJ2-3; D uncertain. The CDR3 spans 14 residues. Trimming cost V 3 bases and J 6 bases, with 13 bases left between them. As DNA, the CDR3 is TGTGCCAGCAGTTTGGACCGAGTCTGGGATACGCAGTATTTT. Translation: CASSLDRVWDTQYF.

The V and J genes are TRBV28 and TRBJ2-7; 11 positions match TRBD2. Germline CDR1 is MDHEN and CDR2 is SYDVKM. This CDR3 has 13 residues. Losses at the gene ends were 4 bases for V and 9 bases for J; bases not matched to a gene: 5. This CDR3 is CASSSLAGEGQYF. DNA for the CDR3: TGTGCCAGCAGTTCACTAGCGGGAGAAGGGCAGTACTTC.

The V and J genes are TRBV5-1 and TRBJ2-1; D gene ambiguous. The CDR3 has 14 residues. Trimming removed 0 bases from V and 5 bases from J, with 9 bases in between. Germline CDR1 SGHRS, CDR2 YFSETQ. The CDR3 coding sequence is TGCGCCAGCAGCTTGGAGGGCTTCGACAATGAGCAGTTCTTC. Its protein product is CASSLEGFDNEQFF.

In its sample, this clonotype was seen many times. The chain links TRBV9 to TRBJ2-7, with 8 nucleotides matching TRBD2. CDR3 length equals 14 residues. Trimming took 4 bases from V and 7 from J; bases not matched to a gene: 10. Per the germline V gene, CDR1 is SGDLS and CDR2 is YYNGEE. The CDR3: CASSPSGTSREQYF. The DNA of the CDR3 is TGTGCCAGCAGCCCTTCCGGGACTAGTCGGGAGCAGTACTTC.

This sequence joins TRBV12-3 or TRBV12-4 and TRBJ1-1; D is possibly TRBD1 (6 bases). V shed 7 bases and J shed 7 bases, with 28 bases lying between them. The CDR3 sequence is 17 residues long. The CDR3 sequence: CASISADPGHRYLEAFF. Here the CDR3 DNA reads TGTGCCAGCATCTCCGCCGACCCGGGACACAGGTACCTTGAAGCTTTCTTT.

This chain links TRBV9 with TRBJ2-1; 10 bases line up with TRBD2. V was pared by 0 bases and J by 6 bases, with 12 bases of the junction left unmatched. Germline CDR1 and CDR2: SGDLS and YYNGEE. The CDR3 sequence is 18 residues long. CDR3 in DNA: TGTGCCAGCAGCGTAGCTTGGGGTAGGGCTAGCGGGAGCAATGAGCAGTTCTTC. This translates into CASSVAWGRASGSNEQFF. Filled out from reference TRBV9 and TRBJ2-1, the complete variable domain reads DSGVTQTPKHLITATGQRVTLRCSPRSGDLSVYWYQQSLDQGLQFLIQYYNGEERAKGNILERFSAQQFPDLHSELNLSSLELGDSALYFCASSVAWGRASGSNEQFFGPGTRLTVL.

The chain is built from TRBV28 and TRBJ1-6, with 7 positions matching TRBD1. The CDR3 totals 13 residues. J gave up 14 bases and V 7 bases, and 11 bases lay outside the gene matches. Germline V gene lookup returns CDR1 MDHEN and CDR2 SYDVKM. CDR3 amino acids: CASNSQQGTALHF. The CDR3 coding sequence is TGTGCCAGCAACAGTCAACAGGGGACAGCCCTCCACTTT.